The next 30 T cell receptor beta chains were all read from a single sample in a study of radiotherapy plus CTLA-4 blockade in lung cancer. The assay was immunoSEQ multiplex PCR, and TCRdb's table has in-frame clones only and misses some. The sample lists around 55,000 clones, about 80% occurring once. The source material was peripheral blood, sampled from a patient treated with radiotherapy plus ipilimumab. These receptors were obtained from a human donor with non-small cell lung cancer whose response to radiotherapy plus ipilimumab could not be evaluated.

The rearrangement links TRBV14 to TRBJ2-4, with 9 bases aligning to TRBD2. Germline V lookup: CDR1 SGHDN, CDR2 FVKESK. The V and J ends lost 1 base and 7 bases, in that order; junction bases with no gene match: 5. The CDR3 has 15 amino acids. The CDR3 sequence is CASSQVSSGRNIQYF. The CDR3, as DNA: TGTGCCAGCAGCCAAGTCTCCAGCGGGAGGAACATTCAGTACTTC.

This chain uses TRBV18 with TRBJ1-6, with unresolved D. The CDR3 length is 16 residues. The germline gives CDR1 KGHSH, CDR2 LQKENI. The V end lost 3 bases, the J end lost 5 bases, and 14 bases lay between the germline ends. The CDR3 reads CASSPRVGGDNSPLHF. The CDR3 DNA reads TGTGCCAGCTCACCGAGAGTGGGTGGAGATAATTCACCCCTCCACTTT.

The CDR3 loop reads CASSVRGLAGQTGELFF. CDR3 DNA sequence: TGTGCCAGCAGCGTCCGGGGACTAGCGGGACAAACCGGGGAGCTGTTTTTT. The V call is TRBV9, the J call TRBJ2-2; 13 nucleotides agree with TRBD2. V dropped 2 bases and J dropped 5; count of bases not matched to a gene: 6. This CDR3 has 17 residues. Germline V CDR1 and CDR2: SGDLS, YYNGEE.

The chain couples TRBV7-9 to TRBJ2-7; TRBD1 matches 7 bases. J gave up 5 bases and V 5 bases, and 6 bases lay outside the gene matches. Germline values: CDR1 SEHNR, CDR2 FQNEAQ (reference sequence). The CDR3 spans 13 residues. CDR3 in amino acids: CASSRQGIDEQYF. The CDR3 DNA is TGTGCCAGCAGCCGACAGGGTATCGACGAGCAGTACTTC.

The gene calls are TRBV4-3 and TRBJ1-2, with a tentative D call TRBD1 (6 bases). Germline V gene data show CDR1 as LGHNA and CDR2 as YSLEER. Trimming left V 4 bases short and J 5 bases short, with 17 bases between. The CDR3 spans 15 residues. The CDR3: CASSPIGGGQYGYTF. CDR3 sequence (DNA): TGCGCCAGCAGCCCCATTGGGGGGGGGCAATATGGCTACACCTTC.

The gene calls are TRBV13 and TRBJ2-1, with TRBD2 matching over 11 bases. The CDR3 consists of 20 residues. Germline CDR1 reads PRHDT; CDR2 reads FYEKMQ (reference sequence). V lost 1 base and J lost 2; bases outside the gene matches: 13. CDR3 bases: TGTGCCAGCAGCTTAGTGAGGGCTAGCGGGGGGCCTCTCGCCTACAATGAGCAGTTCTTC. As protein: CASSLVRASGGPLAYNEQFF.

The gene calls are TRBV9 and TRBJ1-4; the D gene is possibly TRBD1 (5 bases). The V gene lost 4 bases and the J gene lost 0 bases, with 10 bases spanning the gap. Looked up from germline, CDR1 is SGDLS and CDR2 is YYNGEE. The CDR3 is 15 residues long. CDR3 in DNA: TGTGCCAGCAGCAACCAGGGTTCAACTAATGAAAAACTGTTTTTT. It translates to CASSNQGSTNEKLFF.

The genes are TRBV2 and TRBJ2-1; the match to TRBD2 covers 8 bases. The CDR3 has 15 amino acids. Trimming removed 4 bases from V and 7 bases from J; junction bases left unmatched: 9. Germline V gene lookup returns CDR1 SNHLY and CDR2 FYNNEI. CDR3 sequence reads: CASSGGSSGSNEQFF. CDR3 in DNA: TGTGCCAGCAGTGGGGGGTCTAGCGGGTCGAATGAGCAGTTCTTC.

The J gene is TRBJ2-2, the V gene TRBV5-4; the D gene is possibly TRBD2 (6 bases). The CDR3 consists of 13 residues. The germline V and J ends were trimmed by 2 bases and 4 bases, with 6 bases remaining between them. Germline V gene data show CDR1 as SGHNT and CDR2 as YYREEE (reference sequence). The CDR3: CASSLAGTGELFF. Written as DNA, the CDR3 is TGTGCCAGCAGCTTAGCGGGCACCGGGGAGCTGTTTTTT. The whole variable domain, filled in from reference TRBV5-4 and TRBJ2-2, reads ETGVTQSPTHLIKTRGQQVTLRCSSQSGHNTVSWYQQALGQGPQFIFQYYREEENGRGNFPPRFSGLQFPNYSSELNVNALELDDSALYLCASSLAGTGELFFGEGSRLTVL.

The chain joins TRBV6-5 to TRBJ2-5, with 9 bases identical to TRBD1. Judging by the DNA end, TRBJ2-7 fits better; the J call may be wrong. This CDR3 is 15 amino acids long. In germline, CDR1 is MNHEY, CDR2 SVGAGI. CDR3: CASSARQGGFYEQYF. CDR3 sequence (DNA): TGTGCCAGCAGCGCTCGACAGGGGGGCTTCTACGAGCAGTACTTC.

The chain has TRBV5-1 and TRBJ2-7; 7 positions match TRBD1. V lost 2 bases to trimming and J lost 0 bases; unmatched junction nucleotides: 8. Germline CDR1 is SGHRS and CDR2 is YFSETQ. CDR3 length equals 16 residues. Here the CDR3 DNA reads TGCGCCAGCAGCTTCTCCGGGACAGCCTACTCCTACGAGCAGTACTTC. Protein sequence: CASSFSGTAYSYEQYF.

The chain has TRBV5-4 and TRBJ2-2, with 8 bases identical to TRBD1. CDR1 and CDR2 (germline): SGHNT, YYREEE (reference sequence). The CDR3 runs to 15 residues. V lost 3 bases, J lost 4 bases, and 5 bases stayed unmatched. The CDR3 DNA is TGTGCCAGCAGCTCCGGGACAGGTTCCACCGGGGAGCTGTTTTTT. It encodes CASSSGTGSTGELFF.

The chain recombines TRBV5-1 with TRBJ1-2; TRBD1 aligns across 7 bases. There are 14 residues in the CDR3. The ends lost 5 bases at V and 4 bases at J; junction bases unmatched: 8. Looked up from germline, CDR1 is SGHRS and CDR2 is YFSETQ. The CDR3 DNA reads TGCGCCAGCAGTGAAACCGGGACAGTCTATGGCTACACCTTC. Translation gives CASSETGTVYGYTF.

V and J are TRBV4-3 and TRBJ2-7, with 15 bases identical to TRBD2. CDR3 length equals 19 residues. Trimming removed 0 bases from V and 6 bases from J; junction bases left unmatched: 12. CDR1 is LGHNA and CDR2 is YSLEER in the germline V gene. The DNA of the CDR3 is TGCGCCAGCAGCCAAGAATCAGGACTAGCGGGAGGGCCGGCTCCCGAGCAGTACTTC. This translates into CASSQESGLAGGPAPEQYF.

The chain couples TRBV28 to TRBJ2-7, with TRBD2 identical over 12 bases. Germline CDR1 and CDR2: MDHEN and SYDVKM. The CDR3 spans 15 residues. V lost 0 bases and J lost 5; bases outside the gene matches: 2. The CDR3 nucleotides read TGTGCCAGCAGTTTATGGACTAGCGGGAGTAACGAGCAGTACTTC. Translation: CASSLWTSGSNEQYF.

The rearrangement links TRBV7-6 to TRBJ1-5; tentative D call: TRBD1 (6 bases). Germline-derived CDR1 and CDR2 are SGHVS and FNYEAQ. Trimming pared 2 bases from V and 0 bases from J, leaving 14 bases between. This CDR3 spans 17 amino acids. The CDR3 region is CASSLRPGHYSNQPQHF. The CDR3 DNA is TGTGCCAGCAGCTTACGACCGGGACACTATAGCAATCAGCCCCAGCATTTT. Filled out from reference TRBV7-6 and TRBJ1-5, the complete variable domain reads GAGVSQSPRYKVTKRGQDVALRCDPISGHVSLYWYRQALGQGPEFLTYFNYEAQQDKSGLPNDRFSAERPEGSISTLTIQRTEQRDSAMYRCASSLRPGHYSNQPQHFGDGTRLSIL.

The V gene is TRBV30, the J gene TRBJ2-1, with 8 positions matching TRBD2. V trimming: 2 bases; J trimming: 7 bases; junction bases outside the gene matches: 7. Germline V gene data show CDR1 as GTSNPN and CDR2 as SVGIG (reference sequence). There are 14 residues in the CDR3. The CDR3 DNA follows: TGTGCCTGGAGTCAAACTAGCGGCAAGAATGAGCAGTTCTTC. Translated: CAWSQTSGKNEQFF.

The rearrangement links TRBV18 to TRBJ2-2; 9 nucleotides align to TRBD1. CDR1 is KGHSH and CDR2 is LQKENI in the germline V gene. The junction had 5 bases not matched to a gene; V was cut back by 5 bases and J by 4 bases. The CDR3 runs 15 residues. CDR3 nucleotides: TGTGCCAGCTCATTACAGGGGGCAGTCACCGGGGAGCTGTTTTTT. As protein: CASSLQGAVTGELFF.

This clone was counted between two and nine times. This chain links TRBV29-1 with TRBJ1-1; TRBD1 might be the D (5 bases). CDR3 length: 12 amino acids. Deletions cut 4 bases from V and 3 bases from J, with 9 bases between. Germline-derived CDR1 and CDR2 are SQVTM and ANQGSEA. For the CDR3, the DNA is TGCAGCGTTGTGGGGGGTTACACTGAAGCTTTCTTT. Translated: CSVVGGYTEAFF.

The rearrangement joins TRBV27 to TRBJ1-1; 8 nucleotides agree with TRBD1. V lost 4 bases and J lost 6; bases outside the gene matches: 7. Germline V gives CDR1 MNHEY, CDR2 SMNVEV (reference sequence). The CDR3 extends over 14 amino acids. CDR3 residues: CASSSDRDPPEAFF. The CDR3 nucleotides read TGTGCCAGCAGTTCGGACAGGGATCCTCCTGAAGCTTTCTTT.

The chain combines TRBV4-1 with TRBJ2-7; 11 nucleotides match TRBD1. This CDR3 comprises 16 residues. The V and J ends lost 1 base and 7 bases, in that order; junction bases with no gene match: 9. The germline CDR1 and CDR2 sequences are MGHRA and YSYEKL. The CDR3 DNA follows: TGCGCCAGCAGCCAAGTCATGGACAGGGGGCTGAGGGAGCAGTACTTC. Translated: CASSQVMDRGLREQYF.

The chain recombines TRBV5-5 with TRBJ2-5; 9 bases are a match to TRBD2. The CDR3 length is 15 residues. Germline CDR1 reads SGHKS; CDR2 reads YYEKEE (reference sequence). The J segment lost 5 bases and the V segment lost 4 bases, leaving 9 bases of the junction unmatched. The CDR3 protein is CASSQASGVLETQYF. DNA for the CDR3: TGTGCCAGCAGCCAAGCTAGCGGGGTGTTGGAGACCCAGTACTTC.

The chain is built from TRBV4-3 and TRBJ1-4; TRBD1 aligns across 7 bases. There are 15 residues in the CDR3. J lost 2 bases, V lost 4 bases, and 4 bases had no gene match. Germline CDR1 and CDR2: LGHNA and YSLEER. The CDR3 sequence is CASSPLGQTNEKLFF. The DNA for the CDR3 is TGCGCCAGCAGCCCTTTGGGACAGACTAATGAAAAACTGTTTTTT.

The chain links TRBV28 to TRBJ2-1, with TRBD1 as a possible D gene (5 bases). Germline values: CDR1 MDHEN, CDR2 SYDVKM. The V end was cut by 4 bases, the J end by 13 bases, with 11 bases between. This CDR3 spans 11 amino acids. The CDR3 sequence: CASSSGRTQFF. CDR3 DNA: TGTGCCAGCAGTTCAGGACGGACACAGTTCTTC.

The genes are TRBV2 and TRBJ2-7; D is unclear. This CDR3 region has 11 residues. Trimming shortened V by 5 bases and J by 3 bases, and 5 bases separated the two germline ends. Germline V gene sequence: CDR1 SNHLY, CDR2 FYNNEI. In DNA, the CDR3 is TGTGCCAGCAGTTCCCTCTACGAGCAGTACTTC. Its translation: CASSSLYEQYF.

This chain links TRBV5-6 with TRBJ2-7; D may be TRBD2 (8 bases). Per germline, CDR1 SGHDT and CDR2 YYEEEE. The CDR3 length is 14 residues. V lost 7 bases, J lost 1 base, and 15 bases lay in between. CDR3: CASGGGTVSYEQYF. The CDR3 region has the DNA TGTGCCAGCGGCGGGGGGACAGTTTCCTACGAGCAGTACTTC.

This clone was counted once. The chain carries TRBV27 and TRBJ2-7; no clear D gene. The CDR3 totals 14 residues. V was clipped by 5 bases and J by 4 bases, with 15 bases between them. Per the germline V gene, CDR1 is MNHEY and CDR2 is SMNVEV (reference sequence). The CDR3 DNA follows: TGTGCCAGCAGTCTAAACCGCCAGGAATACGAGCAGTACTTC. Amino acid sequence: CASSLNRQEYEQYF.

The chain combines TRBV9 with TRBJ2-3, with D uncertain. The germline CDR1 and CDR2 sequences are SGDLS and YYNGEE. V shed 0 bases and J shed 1 base, with 6 bases lying between them. The length of the CDR3 is 14 residues. CDR3 loop: CASSVAPGTDTQYF. The CDR3 DNA sequence: TGTGCCAGCAGCGTAGCTCCCGGCACAGATACGCAGTATTTT.

The chain couples TRBV27 to TRBJ2-3; 9 nucleotides match TRBD2. The trim removed 2 bases at V and 6 bases at J, leaving 6 bases unmatched. Germline CDR1 MNHEY, CDR2 SMNVEV (reference sequence). The CDR3 loop spans 15 amino acids. The CDR3 loop is CASSLRILAGDTQYF. The CDR3 DNA sequence: TGTGCCAGCAGTTTAAGGATCCTAGCGGGGGATACGCAGTATTTT.

The rearrangement joins TRBV27 to TRBJ1-3, with no clear D. With 3 bases removed from V and 0 bases from J, the gap between germline ends came to 9 bases. Germline V CDR1 and CDR2: MNHEY, SMNVEV (reference sequence). This CDR3 region has 15 residues. The CDR3 region is CASSFQFGSGNTIYF. CDR3 DNA: TGTGCCAGCAGTTTTCAATTCGGCTCTGGAAACACCATATATTTT.